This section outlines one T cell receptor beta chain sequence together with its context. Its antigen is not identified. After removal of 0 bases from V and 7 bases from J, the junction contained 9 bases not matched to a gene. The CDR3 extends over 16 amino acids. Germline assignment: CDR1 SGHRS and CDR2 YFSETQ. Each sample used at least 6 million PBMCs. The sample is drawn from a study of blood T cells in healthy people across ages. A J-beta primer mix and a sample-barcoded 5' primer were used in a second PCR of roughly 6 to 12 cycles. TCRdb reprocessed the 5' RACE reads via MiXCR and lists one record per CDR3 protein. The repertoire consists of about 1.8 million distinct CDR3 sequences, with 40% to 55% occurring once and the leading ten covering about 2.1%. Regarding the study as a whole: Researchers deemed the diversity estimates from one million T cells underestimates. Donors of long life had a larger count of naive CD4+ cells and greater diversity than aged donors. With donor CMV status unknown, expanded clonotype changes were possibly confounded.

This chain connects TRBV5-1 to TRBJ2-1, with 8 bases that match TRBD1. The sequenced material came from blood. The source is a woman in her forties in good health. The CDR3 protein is CASSLEVAGGHNEQFF. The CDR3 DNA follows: TGCGCCAGCAGCTTGGAAGTGGCAGGGGGCCATAATGAGCAGTTCTTC.